Sequencing of this TCR beta chain was carried out in a study of sequential checkpoint blockade in melanoma. Whole-study context: Arm A got nivolumab then ipilimumab; arm B the reverse, 1:1. Maintenance nivolumab came after either treatment sequence.

The V gene end was trimmed by 0 bases and the J gene end by 1 base; junction bases not matched to a gene: 9. CDR1 and CDR2 from the germline V gene are KGHSH and LQKENI. CDR3 length: 17 amino acids. As to treatment: randomized to nivolumab then ipilimumab (arm A) or the reverse (arm B). Sorted cells were live CD3+CD8+, lacking CD19 and CD56, from PBMCs. The assay was immunoSEQ multiplex PCR, and TCRdb's table has in-frame clones only and misses some. Here the sample spans 35,000 to 40,000 clones, roughly 90% being singletons. Sequenced material: CD8+ T cells sorted from blood (inferred from file names), taken from a patient given nivolumab and ipilimumab in sequence. This TCR came from a human donor with melanoma. This sequence joins TRBV18 and TRBJ2-7; 7 bases fit TRBD1. Written as DNA, the CDR3 is TGTGCCAGCTCACCACCAGGCTACAGGGGAGCATCCTACGAGCAGTACGTC. Translation gives CASSPPGYRGASYEQYV.